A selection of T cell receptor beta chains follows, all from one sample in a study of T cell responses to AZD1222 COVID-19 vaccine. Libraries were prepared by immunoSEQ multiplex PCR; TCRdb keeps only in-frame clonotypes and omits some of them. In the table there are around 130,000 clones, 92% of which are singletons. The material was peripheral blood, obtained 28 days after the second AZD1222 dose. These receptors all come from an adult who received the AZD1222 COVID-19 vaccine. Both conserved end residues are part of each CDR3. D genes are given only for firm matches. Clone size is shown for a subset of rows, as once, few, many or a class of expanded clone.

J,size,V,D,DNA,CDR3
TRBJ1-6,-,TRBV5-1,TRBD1,TGCGCCAGCAGCTTGGCCTTTAGGGGACAGGGAGATTCACCCCTCCACTTT,CASSLAFRGQGDSPLHF
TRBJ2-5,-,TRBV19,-,TGTGCCAGTAGTACGGGGGCGGAATTCGAGACCCAGTACTTC,CASSTGAEFETQYF
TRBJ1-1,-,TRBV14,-,TGTGCCAGCAGCCCCAATATGAACACTGAAGCTTTCTTT,CASSPNMNTEAFF
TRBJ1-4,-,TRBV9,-,TGTGCCAGCAGCCCACCGGGCGGCGTGGGAGAAAAACTGTTTTTT,CASSPPGGVGEKLFF
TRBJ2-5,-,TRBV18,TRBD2,TGTGCCAGCTCACCTCGAGGACTAGCGGGAGAGGGAGAGACCCAGTACTTC,CASSPRGLAGEGETQYF
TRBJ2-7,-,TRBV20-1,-,TGCAGTGCTAGTGTACCGACGGTCTACGAGCAGTACTTC,CSASVPTVYEQYF
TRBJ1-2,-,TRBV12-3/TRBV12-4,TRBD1,TGTGCCAGCAGCCACGGACAGGGTGGAGGCTACACCTTC,CASSHGQGGGYTF
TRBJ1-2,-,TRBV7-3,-,TGTGCCAGCAGCTTCCAAGCGGCCTATGGCTACACCTTC,CASSFQAAYGYTF
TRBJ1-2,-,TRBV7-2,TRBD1,TGTGCCAGCAGCTTATCTCCCGGGACAGGCGATGGCTACACCTTC,CASSLSPGTGDGYTF
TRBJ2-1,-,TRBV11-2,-,TGTGCCAGCAGAGGGACATCCCACCTCTCCTACAATGAGCAGTTCTTC,CASRGTSHLSYNEQFF
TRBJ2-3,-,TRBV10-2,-,TGCGCCAGCAGTGAGGGCGGGAGCACAGATACGCAGTATTTT,CASSEGGSTDTQYF
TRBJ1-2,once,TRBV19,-,TGTGCCAGTAGTATAGAAGGGGCAGGGGTTTATGGCTACACCTTC,CASSIEGAGVYGYTF
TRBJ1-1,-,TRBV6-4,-,TGTGCCAGCAGTTTGTGGATGAACACTGAAGCTTTCTTT,CASSLWMNTEAFF
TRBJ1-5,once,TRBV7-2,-,TGTGCCAGCAGCACCCGGACAAGTAGTAATCAGCCCCAGCATTTT,CASSTRTSSNQPQHF
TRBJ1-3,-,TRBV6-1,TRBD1,TGTGCCAGCAGTGAACAGACAGGGACTGGAAACACCATATATTTT,CASSEQTGTGNTIYF
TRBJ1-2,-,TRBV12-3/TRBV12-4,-,TGTGCCAGCAGTTTAGGCAGGGGCCGTGGCTACACCTTC,CASSLGRGRGYTF
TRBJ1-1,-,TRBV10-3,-,TGTGCCATCAGTGAGTCATTAGGAGGGCTTGAAGCTTTCTTT,CAISESLGGLEAFF
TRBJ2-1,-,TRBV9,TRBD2,TGTGCCAGCACCCCCCTAGCGGGAGGGCCCCATGAGCAGTTCTTC,CASTPLAGGPHEQFF
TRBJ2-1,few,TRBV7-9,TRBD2,TGTGCCAGCAGCTTATGGCTAGCGGGGTCCTACAATGAGCAGTTCTTC,CASSLWLAGSYNEQFF
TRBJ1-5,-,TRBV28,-,TGTGCCAGCAGCAATTCGGACGGATATCAGCCCCAGCATTTT,CASSNSDGYQPQHF
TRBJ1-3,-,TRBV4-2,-,TGTGCCAGCAGCCAAGATTCGGCCAGGGGAGGAAACACCATATATTTT,CASSQDSARGGNTIYF
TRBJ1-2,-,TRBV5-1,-,TGCGCCAGCAGCGAAGCCTCCTCTGGCTACACCTTC,CASSEASSGYTF
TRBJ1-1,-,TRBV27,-,TGTGCCAGCAGTTCCCTCCCAGTGAACACTGAAGCTTTCTTT,CASSSLPVNTEAFF
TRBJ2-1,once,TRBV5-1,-,TGCGCCAGCAGCACCCTACTATTTGAGCGGCTTACCCTCAATGAGCAGTTCTTC,CASSTLLFERLTLNEQFF
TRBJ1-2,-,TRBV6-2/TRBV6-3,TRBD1,TGTGCCAGCAGCCGAGATCGACAGGGCTATGGCTACACCTTC,CASSRDRQGYGYTF
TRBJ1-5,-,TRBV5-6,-,TGTGCCAGCAGCTTCCAAGGAAAGGTCCATCAGCCCCAGCATTTT,CASSFQGKVHQPQHF
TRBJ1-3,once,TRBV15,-,TGTGCCACCAGCAGAGAGGGTTATGGAAACACCATATATTTT,CATSREGYGNTIYF
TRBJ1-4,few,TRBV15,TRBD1,TGTGCCACCAGCGTCACAGGGGGAGAAAAACTGTTTTTT,CATSVTGGEKLFF
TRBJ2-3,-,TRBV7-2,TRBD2,TGTGCCAGCAGCCCCGCTAGCGGGGGGAACACAGATACGCAGTATTTT,CASSPASGGNTDTQYF
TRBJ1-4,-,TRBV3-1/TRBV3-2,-,TGTGCCAGCAGCCTTCTCACCGGGCGTGTTGGGGGTGAAAAACTGTTTTTT,CASSLLTGRVGGEKLFF
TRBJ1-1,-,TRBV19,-,TGTGCCAGTAGCCAGGGGAGGGCTACTGAAGCTTTCTTT,CASSQGRATEAFF
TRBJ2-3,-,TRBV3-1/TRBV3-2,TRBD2,TGTGCCAGCAGCCAACCTAGCGGGGACACAGATACGCAGTATTTT,CASSQPSGDTDTQYF
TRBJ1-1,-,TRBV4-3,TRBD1,TGCGCCAGCAGCCAAGATCTTCTTCGGGACAGGGTGAACACTGAAGCTTTCTTT,CASSQDLLRDRVNTEAFF
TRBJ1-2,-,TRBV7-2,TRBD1,TGTGCCAGCAGCTGGGACAGCTATGGCTACACCTTC,CASSWDSYGYTF
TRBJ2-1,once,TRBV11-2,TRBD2,TGTGCCAGCAGCCGCGGGACTAGCGGGGGGAACTACAATGAGCAGTTCTTC,CASSRGTSGGNYNEQFF
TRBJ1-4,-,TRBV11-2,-,TGTGCCAGCAGCTCACGAGGGGGGGGCGCGTTTAATGAAAAACTGTTTTTT,CASSSRGGGAFNEKLFF
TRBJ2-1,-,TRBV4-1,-,TGCGCCAGCAGCCCTAGGGGCCTTGAGCAGTTCTTC,CASSPRGLEQFF
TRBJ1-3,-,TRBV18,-,TGTGCCAGCTCACCACCAATCGGTGCTGGAAACACCATATATTTT,CASSPPIGAGNTIYF
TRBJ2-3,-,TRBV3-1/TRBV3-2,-,TGTGCCAGCAGGGGCATAGATACGCAGTATTTT,CASRGIDTQYF
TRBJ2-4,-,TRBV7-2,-,TGTGCCAGCAGCTTTGTACCAGGGTCCAAAAACATTCAGTACTTC,CASSFVPGSKNIQYF